These T cell receptor beta chains were read from a single sample in a study of somatic mutations in cytotoxic T cells in rheumatoid arthritis. Libraries were prepared by immunoSEQ multiplex PCR; TCRdb keeps only in-frame clonotypes and omits some of them. The sample gives around 9,000 clones, 70% to 80% of which show up once; 37% is in the top ten. Sequenced sample: CD8+ T cells sorted from blood. These receptors all stem from an adult with rheumatoid arthritis. Each CDR3 is given with its conserved first and last residue. The order of the fields is D gene, clone size, J gene, V gene, CDR3 protein, CDR3 DNA. A D gene is named only where the DNA matches it firmly. The size entry is marked missing in some rows and otherwise reads once, few, many or a size class.

TRBD2	NA	TRBJ2-1	TRBV7-2	CAILRASGMYEQFF	TGTGCCATCCTCCGGGCTAGCGGGATGTATGAGCAGTTCTTC
NA	NA	TRBJ2-1	TRBV5-1	CASSPTYRRNEQFF	TGCGCCAGCAGCCCCACTTACAGGCGCAATGAGCAGTTCTTC
NA	NA	TRBJ2-1	TRBV5-6	CASSLVADNEQFF	TGTGCCAGCAGCTTGGTAGCCGACAATGAGCAGTTCTTC
NA	medium-sized	TRBJ1-5	TRBV2	CASSAAGYSNQPQHF	TGTGCCAGCAGTGCAGCGGGGTATAGCAATCAGCCCCAGCATTTT
TRBD2	NA	TRBJ2-2	TRBV18	CASSPLEVAGVWITGELFF	TGTGCCAGCTCACCCCTAGAGGTAGCGGGAGTGTGGATCACCGGGGAGCTGTTTTTT
TRBD2	NA	TRBJ2-1	TRBV11-2	CASSPFPLAGDSYNEQFF	TGTGCCAGCAGCCCCTTCCCGCTAGCGGGGGACTCCTACAATGAGCAGTTCTTC
NA	few	TRBJ2-7	TRBV28	CASSIQGGEQYF	TGTGCCAGCAGTATTCAGGGAGGCGAGCAGTACTTC
NA	NA	TRBJ2-2	TRBV5-1	CASSPNTGELFF	TGCGCCAGCAGCCCGAACACCGGGGAGCTGTTTTTT
TRBD2	NA	TRBJ2-1	TRBV9	CASSVVGGGLNEQFF	TGTGCCAGCAGCGTAGTCGGGGGGGGCCTCAATGAGCAGTTCTTC
NA	once	TRBJ2-2	TRBV4-3	CASSLPPRGTGELFF	TGCGCCAGCAGCCTTCCCCCGAGGGGCACCGGGGAGCTGTTTTTT
NA	NA	TRBJ2-7	TRBV7-6	CASSIAGGATYEQYF	TGTGCCAGCAGCATAGCAGGGGGGGCCACCTACGAGCAGTACTTC
NA	NA	TRBJ2-1	TRBV13	CASCQGTYNEQFF	TGTGCCAGCTGTCAGGGGACCTACAATGAGCAGTTCTTC
TRBD2	NA	TRBJ2-7	TRBV18	CASSPSDCTRTSVCEQYF	TGTGCCAGCTCACCGTCGGACTGCACCAGGACTAGTGTATGCGAGCAGTACTTC
NA	NA	TRBJ1-2	TRBV13	CASSLGSGTNYGYTF	TGTGCCAGCAGCTTAGGTTCAGGGACCAACTATGGCTACACCTTC
NA	few	TRBJ2-1	TRBV13	CASSSDSGTYNEQFF	TGTGCCAGCAGCTCAGACAGCGGCACCTACAATGAGCAGTTCTTC
NA	few	TRBJ1-1	TRBV11-3	CASSFYGETEAFF	TGTGCCAGCAGCTTTTATGGGGAGACTGAAGCTTTCTTT
NA	NA	TRBJ2-4	TRBV4-1	CASSQSGGAKNIQYF	TGCGCCAGCAGCCAGTCTGGGGGAGCCAAAAACATTCAGTACTTC
NA	NA	TRBJ2-6	TRBV6-4	CASSTTGHSGANVLTF	TGTGCCAGCAGTACAACGGGACACTCTGGGGCCAACGTCCTGACTTTC
TRBD2	NA	TRBJ2-1	TRBV27	CASYSGDEQFF	TGTGCCAGCTATAGCGGGGATGAGCAGTTCTTC
TRBD1	NA	TRBJ2-7	TRBV27	CASSSGQGSEQYF	TGTGCCAGCAGTTCGGGACAGGGTTCCGAGCAGTACTTC
TRBD1	NA	TRBJ1-2	TRBV7-9	CAGKDRALPPPNYGYTF	TGTGCCGGGAAGGACAGGGCCCTTCCTCCGCCAAACTATGGCTACACCTTC
NA	few	TRBJ2-3	TRBV2	CASNQGTQYF	TGTGCCAGCAACCAGGGTACGCAGTATTTT
TRBD1	NA	TRBJ1-2	TRBV30	CAWDRGVYGYTF	TGTGCCTGGGACAGGGGAGTTTATGGCTACACCTTC
NA	medium-sized	TRBJ2-7	TRBV30	CAWSANPDLYEQYF	TGTGCCTGGAGTGCCAACCCGGATCTCTACGAGCAGTACTTC
NA	NA	TRBJ2-7	TRBV19	CASREDSGNYEQYF	TGTGCCAGTAGGGAGGATTCGGGTAACTACGAGCAGTACTTC
TRBD2	NA	TRBJ2-2	TRBV9	CASSQWTSGSMGTGELFF	TGTGCCAGCAGCCAATGGACTAGCGGGAGTATGGGCACCGGGGAGCTGTTTTTT
TRBD1	few	TRBJ2-5	TRBV15	CATSSVHRGSETQYF	TGTGCCACCAGCAGCGTGCACAGGGGGTCAGAGACCCAGTACTTC
TRBD1	few	TRBJ1-6	TRBV5-1	CASSPGQDNSPLHF	TGCGCCAGCAGCCCGGGACAGGATAATTCACCCCTCCACTTT
TRBD1	once	TRBJ2-1	TRBV9	CASSAGQGFYNEQFF	TGTGCCAGCAGCGCGGGACAGGGTTTCTACAATGAGCAGTTCTTC
TRBD1	NA	TRBJ1-5	TRBV28	CASWDSPNQPQHF	TGTGCCAGCTGGGACAGCCCCAATCAGCCCCAGCATTTT
NA	NA	TRBJ2-3	TRBV7-6	CASSLEVGIPDTQYF	TGTGCCAGCAGCTTAGAGGTGGGGATTCCAGATACGCAGTATTTT
NA	NA	TRBJ2-7	TRBV6-1	CASSSRPETSYEQYF	TGTGCCAGCAGTTCCCGGCCGGAGACCTCCTACGAGCAGTACTTC
TRBD1	NA	TRBJ2-7	TRBV29-1	CSVPVWDREGIEQYF	TGCAGCGTCCCCGTGTGGGACAGGGAGGGCATCGAGCAGTACTTC
TRBD1	NA	TRBJ1-6	TRBV6-5	CASSAGTENSPLHF	TGTGCCAGCAGTGCCGGGACAGAGAATTCACCCCTCCACTTT
NA	NA	TRBJ1-2	TRBV28	CASNSGNYGYTF	TGTGCCAGCAATTCAGGGAACTATGGCTACACCTTC
TRBD2	once	TRBJ2-7	TRBV9	CASSVGGLAGPYEQYF	TGTGCCAGCAGCGTAGGTGGTCTAGCGGGCCCCTACGAGCAGTACTTC
NA	NA	TRBJ2-3	TRBV6-6	CASSYSSPDTQYF	TGTGCCAGCAGTTACTCGAGCCCAGATACGCAGTATTTT
NA	NA	TRBJ1-2	TRBV12-2	CASRLERDTGNRNGYTF	TGTGCAAGTCGCTTAGAGAGGGACACAGGGAATAGGAATGGCTACACCTTC
NA	NA	TRBJ2-5	TRBV5-6	CAGSRLGGQETQYF	TGTGCCGGCAGTCGGTTAGGGGGTCAAGAGACCCAGTACTTC
TRBD1	NA	TRBJ2-6	TRBV7-7	CASSPDRGQVNVLTF	TGTGCTAGCAGCCCCGACAGGGGGCAGGTCAACGTCCTGACTTTC
NA	NA	TRBJ1-1	TRBV19	CASSISHNSNTEAFF	TGTGCCAGTAGTATTTCCCACAACTCGAACACTGAAGCTTTCTTT
TRBD2	NA	TRBJ2-7	TRBV9	CASTNDERGGYEQYF	TGTGCCAGCACCAACGACGAGCGGGGGGGATACGAGCAGTACTTC
TRBD2	NA	TRBJ2-2	TRBV7-3	CASSPGTSGRAVAGELFF	TGTGCCAGCAGCCCCGGGACTAGCGGGAGGGCCGTGGCCGGGGAGCTGTTTTTT